This T cell receptor beta chain was sequenced in a study of blood T cells in healthy people across ages. Notes on the study in general: Diversity estimated from one million T cells was considered an underestimate. There was no known CMV status for donors, so expanded clonotype changes were possibly confounded.

Extractions gave at least 6 micrograms of total RNA per sample. There are 16 residues in the CDR3. V lost 5 bases to trimming and J lost 4 bases; unmatched junction nucleotides: 11. Germline values: CDR1 SEHNR, CDR2 FQNEAQ (reference sequence). This clonotype was seen a handful of times. Its antigen is undetermined. With a J-beta primer mix and a sample-barcoded 5' primer, a second PCR ran roughly 7 to 11 cycles. All cDNA molecules were each tagged by a template-switch adaptor with 12 random nucleotides. From the 5' RACE reads, TCRdb called clonotypes with MiXCR, one entry per CDR3 protein. The table has 920,000 or so distinct CDR3 sequences, roughly 45% seen once.

The source material was blood. The chain employs TRBV7-9 and TRBJ2-7; TRBD2 agrees at 10 bases. This receptor was identified in a woman aged 60-70 years in good health. CDR3 sequence: CASSPTSGTSAYEQYF. CDR3 bases: TGTGCCAGCAGCCCAACATCAGGGACTAGCGCATACGAGCAGTACTTC.